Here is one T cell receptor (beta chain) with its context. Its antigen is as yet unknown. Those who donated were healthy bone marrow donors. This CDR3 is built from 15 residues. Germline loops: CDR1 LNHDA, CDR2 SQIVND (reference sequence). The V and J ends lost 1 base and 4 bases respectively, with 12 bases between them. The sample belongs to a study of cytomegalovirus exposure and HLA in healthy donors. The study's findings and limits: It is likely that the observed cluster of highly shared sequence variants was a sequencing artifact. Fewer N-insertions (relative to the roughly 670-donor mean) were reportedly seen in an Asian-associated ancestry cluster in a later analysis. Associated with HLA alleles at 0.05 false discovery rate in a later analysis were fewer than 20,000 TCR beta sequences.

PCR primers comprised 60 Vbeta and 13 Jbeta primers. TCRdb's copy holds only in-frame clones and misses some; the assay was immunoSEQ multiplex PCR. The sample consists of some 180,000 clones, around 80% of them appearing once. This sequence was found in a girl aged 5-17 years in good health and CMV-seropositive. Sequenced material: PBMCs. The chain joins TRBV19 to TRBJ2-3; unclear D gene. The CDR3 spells CASSIALVHPDTQYF. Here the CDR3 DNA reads TGTGCCAGTAGTATAGCGTTGGTACACCCAGATACGCAGTATTTT.